The next 10 T cell receptor beta chains were all read from a single sample in a study of T cell changes during pregnancy in multiple sclerosis. Repertoires were generated with immunoSEQ multiplex PCR, while TCRdb's copy carries only in-frame clones and drops some. Altogether about 42,000 clones are present, 84% being singletons, with the ten largest covering 0.64%. Sequencing used CD4+ T cells from peripheral blood mononuclear cells, obtained before pregnancy. The source is a female donor with multiple sclerosis, enrolled in a pregnancy study.

The chain links TRBV2 to TRBJ2-1; 8 bases agree with TRBD2. The CDR3 is made up of 13 amino acids. The V and J ends lost 6 bases and 9 bases, in that order; junction bases with no gene match: 7. Germline CDR1 SNHLY, CDR2 FYNNEI. The CDR3 region has the DNA TGTGCCAGCAGAGCCGGGACTAGTAGTGAGCAGTTCTTC. Translated, it gives CASRAGTSSEQFF.

This clone occurred once. This chain connects TRBV6-1 to TRBJ1-6, with 7 bases identical to TRBD1. The CDR3 runs 15 residues. Germline trimming cut 10 bases from V and 8 bases from J; bases unmatched to any gene: 14. Germline values: CDR1 MNHNS, CDR2 SASEGT. CDR3 nucleotide sequence: TGTGCCACTTTCGGTCGGGACAGCTTGGATTCACCCCTCCACTTT. Amino acid sequence: CATFGRDSLDSPLHF.

The rearrangement joins TRBV4-1 to TRBJ1-2; 8 bases match TRBD1. Germline V gene data show CDR1 as MGHRA and CDR2 as YSYEKL. The CDR3 spans 19 residues. Unmatched junction bases numbered 17, after V lost 1 base and J lost 4 bases. The CDR3 region is CASSQGDGDRRRGTYGYTF. The CDR3 DNA follows: TGCGCCAGCAGCCAAGGGGACGGGGACAGGAGGCGGGGTACCTATGGCTACACCTTC.

This chain joins TRBV27 and TRBJ1-4; maybe TRBD1 (6 bases). The V gene's germline CDR1 is MNHEY and CDR2 SMNVEV (reference sequence). V shed 6 bases and J shed 2 bases, with 10 bases lying between them. The CDR3 has 14 residues. The CDR3 DNA reads TGTGCCAGCAGGGGTGGGGGCACTAATGAAAAACTGTTTTTT. It encodes CASRGGGTNEKLFF. Based on the CDR3 plus reference TRBV27 and TRBJ1-4, the full variable domain is EAQVTQNPRYLITVTGKKLTVTCSQNMNHEYMSWYRQDPGLGLRQIYYSMNVEVTDKGDVPEGYKVSRKEKRNFPLILESPSPNQTSLYFCASRGGGTNEKLFFGSGTQLSVL.

The chain carries TRBV23-1 and TRBJ1-5; D perhaps matches TRBD1 (5 bases). TRBV23-1 is labeled an ORF, and its function is uncertain. Trimming pared 5 bases from V and 0 bases from J, leaving 20 bases between. The CDR3 spans 18 residues. CDR3 region: CASSWGGYLRYSNQPQHF. The CDR3 DNA is TGCGCCAGCAGTTGGGGGGGGTACCTTCGCTATAGCAATCAGCCCCAGCATTTT.

DNA of the CDR3: TGTGCCAGCAGCCTGACAATGGGTAGGGGCTACACCTTC. It is translated as CASSLTMGRGYTF. The V gene is TRBV7-8, the J gene TRBJ1-2; no definite D call. Germline-derived CDR1 and CDR2 are SGHVS and FQNEAQ. This CDR3 is built from 13 residues. V lost 5 bases and J 8 bases, leaving 15 bases between the germline ends.

CDR3 coding DNA: TGTGCCAGCAGTTACTCGACAGTAACCCAAGAGACCCAGTACTTC. It is translated as CASSYSTVTQETQYF. The chain recombines TRBV6-6 with TRBJ2-5; the D gene is possibly TRBD1 (5 bases). Germline-derived CDR1 and CDR2 are MNHNY and SVGAGI (reference sequence). Trimming removed 0 bases from V and 1 base from J, with 9 bases in between. The CDR3 is 15 amino acids.

V usage is TRBV6-1 and J usage is TRBJ2-3; unclear D gene. The CDR3 contains 15 residues. The ends were cut back, 6 bases at V and 3 bases at J, with 16 bases in the middle. From germline, CDR1 is MNHNS and CDR2 SASEGT. The CDR3 nucleotides are TGTGCCAGCAGGTCGCGAGCTGTTCTAACAGATACGCAGTATTTT. Its translation: CASRSRAVLTDTQYF.

This clone has just a few counts. V is TRBV18 and J is TRBJ2-1; 10 nucleotides line up with TRBD1. CDR3 size: 16 residues. V shed 0 bases, J shed 7 bases, and the junction held 6 bases outside the gene matches. Germline CDR1 KGHSH, CDR2 LQKENI. CDR3 sequence: CASSPPGQGRRNEQFF. Here the CDR3 DNA reads TGTGCCAGCTCACCACCGGGACAGGGGAGAAGAAATGAGCAGTTCTTC.

This chain joins TRBV12-2 and TRBJ1-5. TRBV12-2 is given as a pseudogene. This CDR3 has 15 amino acids. The CDR3 sequence: CASRPAGSLGQPQHF. The CDR3 bases are TGTGCAAGTCGCCCTGCTGGGAGTTTAGGACAGCCCCAGCATTTT.